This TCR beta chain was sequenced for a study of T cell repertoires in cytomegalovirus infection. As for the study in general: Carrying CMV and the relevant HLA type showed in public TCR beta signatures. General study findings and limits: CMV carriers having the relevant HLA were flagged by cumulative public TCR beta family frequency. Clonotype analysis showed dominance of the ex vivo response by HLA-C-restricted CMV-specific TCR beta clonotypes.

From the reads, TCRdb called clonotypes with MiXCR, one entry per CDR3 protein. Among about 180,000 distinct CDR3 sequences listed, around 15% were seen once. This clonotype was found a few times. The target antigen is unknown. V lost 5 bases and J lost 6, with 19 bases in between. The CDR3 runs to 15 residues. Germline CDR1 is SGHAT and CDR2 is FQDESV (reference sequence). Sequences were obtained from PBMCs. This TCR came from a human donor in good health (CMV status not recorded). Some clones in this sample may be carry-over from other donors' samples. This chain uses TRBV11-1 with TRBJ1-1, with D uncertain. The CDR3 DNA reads TGTGCCAGCAGCCGTTCCGGTCCCACCGCCCCTGAAGCTTTCTTT. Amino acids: CASSRSGPTAPEAFF.